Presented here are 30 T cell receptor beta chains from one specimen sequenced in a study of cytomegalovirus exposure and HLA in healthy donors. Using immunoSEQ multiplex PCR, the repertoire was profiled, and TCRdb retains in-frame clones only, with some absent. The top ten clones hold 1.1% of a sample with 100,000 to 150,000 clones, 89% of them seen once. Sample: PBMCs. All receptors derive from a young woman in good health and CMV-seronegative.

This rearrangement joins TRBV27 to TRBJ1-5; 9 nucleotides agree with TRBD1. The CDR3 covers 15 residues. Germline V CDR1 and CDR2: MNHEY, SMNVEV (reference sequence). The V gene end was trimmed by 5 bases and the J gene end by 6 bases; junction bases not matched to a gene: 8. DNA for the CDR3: TGTGCCAGCAGTCCGCTGGGACAGGGCAGTCAGCCCCAGCATTTT. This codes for CASSPLGQGSQPQHF.

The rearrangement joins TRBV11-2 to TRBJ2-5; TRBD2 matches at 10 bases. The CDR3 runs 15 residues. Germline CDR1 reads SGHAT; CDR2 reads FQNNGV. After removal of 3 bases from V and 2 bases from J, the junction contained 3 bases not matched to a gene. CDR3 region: CASSFTSGEQETQYF. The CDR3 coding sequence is TGTGCCAGCAGCTTTACTAGCGGGGAACAAGAGACCCAGTACTTC.

CDR3 protein: CASSLPGLSGNTIYF. The CDR3 DNA reads TGTGCCAGCAGCCTCCCGGGACTCTCTGGAAACACCATATATTTT. This rearrangement joins TRBV7-9 to TRBJ1-3; D is possibly TRBD1 (5 bases). This CDR3 contains 15 residues. Germline V gives CDR1 SEHNR, CDR2 FQNEAQ (reference sequence). V lost 5 bases and J 0 bases, leaving 11 bases between the germline ends.

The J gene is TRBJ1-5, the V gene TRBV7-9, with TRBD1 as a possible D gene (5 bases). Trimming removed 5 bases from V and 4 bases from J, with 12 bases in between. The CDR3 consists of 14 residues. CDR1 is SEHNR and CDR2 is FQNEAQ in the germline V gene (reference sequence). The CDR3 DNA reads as TGTGCCAGCAGCGGGGCGGGGGTGAATCAGCCCCAGCATTTT. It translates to CASSGAGVNQPQHF.

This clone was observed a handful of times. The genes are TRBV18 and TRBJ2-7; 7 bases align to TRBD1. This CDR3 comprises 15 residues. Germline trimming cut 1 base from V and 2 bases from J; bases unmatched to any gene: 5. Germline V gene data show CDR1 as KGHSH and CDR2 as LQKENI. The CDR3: CASSPRQGPPYEQYF. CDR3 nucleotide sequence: TGTGCCAGCTCACCACGACAGGGTCCCCCCTACGAGCAGTACTTC.

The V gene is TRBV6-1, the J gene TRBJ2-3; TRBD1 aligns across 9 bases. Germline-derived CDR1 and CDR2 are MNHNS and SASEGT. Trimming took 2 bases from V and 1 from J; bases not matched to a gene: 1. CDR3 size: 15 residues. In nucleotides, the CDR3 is TGTGCCAGCAGTGAAAACAGGGGGCGCACAGATACGCAGTATTTT. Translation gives CASSENRGRTDTQYF.

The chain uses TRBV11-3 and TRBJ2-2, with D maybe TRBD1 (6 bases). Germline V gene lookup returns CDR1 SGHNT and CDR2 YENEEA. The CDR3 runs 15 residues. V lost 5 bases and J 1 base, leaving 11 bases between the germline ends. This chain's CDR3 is CASSPTGRNTGELFF. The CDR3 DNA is TGTGCCAGCAGCCCAACAGGGAGGAACACCGGGGAGCTGTTTTTT.

This CDR3 reads CASSAGSNQPQHF. CDR3 nucleotide sequence: TGTGCCAGCAGCGCCGGGAGTAATCAGCCCCAGCATTTT. The chain carries TRBV5-4 and TRBJ1-5; D is undetermined. Between the trimmed V and J ends, which lost 4 bases and 4 bases, there was a span of 9 bases. Germline CDR1 reads SGHNT; CDR2 reads YYREEE (reference sequence). The CDR3 runs 13 residues. Together with reference TRBV5-4 and TRBJ1-5, the CDR3 gives the full variable domain: ETGVTQSPTHLIKTRGQQVTLRCSSQSGHNTVSWYQQALGQGPQFIFQYYREEENGRGNFPPRFSGLQFPNYSSELNVNALELDDSALYLCASSAGSNQPQHFGDGTRLSIL.

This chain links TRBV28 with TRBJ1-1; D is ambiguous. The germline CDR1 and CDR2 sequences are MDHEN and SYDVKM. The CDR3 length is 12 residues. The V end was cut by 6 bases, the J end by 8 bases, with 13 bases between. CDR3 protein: CASRGRREEAFF. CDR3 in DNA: TGTGCCAGCAGAGGGAGGCGGGAGGAAGCTTTCTTT.

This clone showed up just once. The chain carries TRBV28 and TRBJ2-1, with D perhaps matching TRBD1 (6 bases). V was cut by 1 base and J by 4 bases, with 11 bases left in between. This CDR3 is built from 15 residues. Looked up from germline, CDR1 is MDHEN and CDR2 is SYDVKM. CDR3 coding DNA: TGTGCCAGCAGTTTATACCAGGGGTATTACAATGAGCAGTTCTTC. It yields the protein CASSLYQGYYNEQFF.

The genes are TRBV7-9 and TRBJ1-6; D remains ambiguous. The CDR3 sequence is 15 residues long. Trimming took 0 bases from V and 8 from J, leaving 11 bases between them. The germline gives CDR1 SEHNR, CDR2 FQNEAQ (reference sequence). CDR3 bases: TGTGCCAGCAGCTTAGCTACGGTTTATGATTCACCCCTCCACTTT. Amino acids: CASSLATVYDSPLHF.

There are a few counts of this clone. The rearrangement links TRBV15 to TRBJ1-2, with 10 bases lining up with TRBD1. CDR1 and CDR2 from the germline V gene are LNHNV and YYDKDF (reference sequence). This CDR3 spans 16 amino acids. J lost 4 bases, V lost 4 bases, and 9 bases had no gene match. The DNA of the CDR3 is TGTGCCACCAGCAACGACAGGGGGCGCGTCGGCTATGGCTACACCTTC. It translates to CATSNDRGRVGYGYTF. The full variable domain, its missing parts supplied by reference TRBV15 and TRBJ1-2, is DAMVIQNPRYQVTQFGKPVTLSCSQTLNHNVMYWYQQKSSQAPKLLFHYYDKDFNNEADTPDNFQSRRPNTSFCFLDIRSPGLGDTAMYLCATSNDRGRVGYGYTFGSGTRLTVV.

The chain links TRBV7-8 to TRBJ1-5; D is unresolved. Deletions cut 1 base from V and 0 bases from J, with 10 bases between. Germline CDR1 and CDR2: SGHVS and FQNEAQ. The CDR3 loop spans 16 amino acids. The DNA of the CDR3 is TGTGCCAGCAGCTTAGGTGGGCCCCTTAGCAATCAGCCCCAGCATTTT. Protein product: CASSLGGPLSNQPQHF.

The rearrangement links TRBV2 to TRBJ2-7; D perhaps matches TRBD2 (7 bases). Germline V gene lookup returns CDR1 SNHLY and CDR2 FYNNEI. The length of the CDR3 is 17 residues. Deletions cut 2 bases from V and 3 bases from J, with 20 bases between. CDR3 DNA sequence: TGTGCCAGCAGTGAACCCCCGGCGCGGCGGGGGCGCTACGAGCAGTACGTC. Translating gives CASSEPPARRGRYEQYV.

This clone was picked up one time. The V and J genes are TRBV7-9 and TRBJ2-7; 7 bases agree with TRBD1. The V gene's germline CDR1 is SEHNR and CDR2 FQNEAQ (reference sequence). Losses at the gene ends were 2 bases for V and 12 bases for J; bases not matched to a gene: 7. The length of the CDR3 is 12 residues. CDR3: CASSLSRQGLYF. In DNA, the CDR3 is TGTGCCAGCAGCTTATCCAGACAGGGTCTGTACTTC. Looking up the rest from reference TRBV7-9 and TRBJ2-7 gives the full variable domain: DTGVSQNPRHKITKRGQNVTFRCDPISEHNRLYWYRQTLGQGPEFLTYFQNEAQLEKSRLLSDRFSAERPKGSFSTLEIQRTEQGDSAMYLCASSLSRQGLYFGPGTRLTVT.

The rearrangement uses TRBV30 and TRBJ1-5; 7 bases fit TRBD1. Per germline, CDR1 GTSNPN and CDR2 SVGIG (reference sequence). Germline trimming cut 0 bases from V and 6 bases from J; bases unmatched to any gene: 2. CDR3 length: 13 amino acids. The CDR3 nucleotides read TGTGCCTGGAGTGTACAGGGGATTCAGCCCCAGCATTTT. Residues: CAWSVQGIQPQHF. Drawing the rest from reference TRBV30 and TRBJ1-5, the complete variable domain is SQTIHQWPATLVQPVGSPLSLECTVEGTSNPNLYWYRQAAGRGLQLLFYSVGIGQISSEVPQNLSASRPQDRQFILSSKKLLLSDSGFYLCAWSVQGIQPQHFGDGTRLSIL.

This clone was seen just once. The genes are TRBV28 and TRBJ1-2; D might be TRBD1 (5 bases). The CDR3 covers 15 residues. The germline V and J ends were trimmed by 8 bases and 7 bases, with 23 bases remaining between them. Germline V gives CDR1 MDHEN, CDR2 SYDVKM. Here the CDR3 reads CASRVSLDIFGGYTF. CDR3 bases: TGTGCCAGCCGAGTCAGTTTGGACATTTTCGGTGGCTACACCTTC.

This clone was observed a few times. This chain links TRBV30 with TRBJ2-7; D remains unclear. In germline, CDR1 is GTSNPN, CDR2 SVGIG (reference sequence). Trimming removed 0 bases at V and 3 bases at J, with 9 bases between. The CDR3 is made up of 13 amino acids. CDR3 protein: CAWSVSLGYEQYF. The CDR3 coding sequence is TGTGCCTGGAGTGTAAGTCTAGGCTACGAGCAGTACTTC.

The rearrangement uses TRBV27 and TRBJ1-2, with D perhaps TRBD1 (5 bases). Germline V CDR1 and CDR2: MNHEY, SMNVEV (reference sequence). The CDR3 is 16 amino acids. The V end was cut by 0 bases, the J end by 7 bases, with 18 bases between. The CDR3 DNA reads TGTGCCAGCAGTTTATCGGTAGGCAGGGATCTGCGTGGCTACACCTTC. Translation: CASSLSVGRDLRGYTF.

CDR3 DNA: TGTGCCAGCAGCTTACTAGCGCTTTACACCGGGGAGCTGTTTTTT. It yields the protein CASSLLALYTGELFF. The V and J genes are TRBV11-2 and TRBJ2-2; D possibly corresponds to TRBD2 (6 bases). Trimming left V 2 bases short and J 3 bases short, with 10 bases between. The CDR3 loop spans 15 amino acids. Germline V CDR1 and CDR2: SGHAT, FQNNGV.

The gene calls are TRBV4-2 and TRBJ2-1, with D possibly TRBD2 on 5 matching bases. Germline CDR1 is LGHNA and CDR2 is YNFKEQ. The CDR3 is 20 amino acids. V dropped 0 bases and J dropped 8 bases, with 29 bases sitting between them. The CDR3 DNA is TGTGCCAGCAGCCAAGAACCCCTCGTGGAGCGTCTAACCCCGAGGGATGAGCAGTTCTTC. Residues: CASSQEPLVERLTPRDEQFF.

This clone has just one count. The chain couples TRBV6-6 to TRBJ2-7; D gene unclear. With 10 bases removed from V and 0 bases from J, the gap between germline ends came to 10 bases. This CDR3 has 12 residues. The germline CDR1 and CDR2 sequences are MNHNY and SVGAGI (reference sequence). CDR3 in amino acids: CATSTGSYEQYF. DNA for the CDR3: TGTGCCACCTCTACGGGCTCCTACGAGCAGTACTTC.

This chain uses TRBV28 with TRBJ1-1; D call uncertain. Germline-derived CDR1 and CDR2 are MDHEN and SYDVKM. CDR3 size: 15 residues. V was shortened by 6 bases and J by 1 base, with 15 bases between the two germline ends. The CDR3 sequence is CASRSPSAGNTEAFF. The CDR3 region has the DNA TGTGCCAGCAGATCTCCCTCGGCAGGGAACACTGAAGCTTTCTTT.

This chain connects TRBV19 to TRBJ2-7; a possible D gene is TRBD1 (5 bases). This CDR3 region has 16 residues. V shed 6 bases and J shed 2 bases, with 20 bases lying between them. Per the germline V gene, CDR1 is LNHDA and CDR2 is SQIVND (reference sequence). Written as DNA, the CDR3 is TGTGCCAGTAGCAACTGGTCGTGGACACCCGCCTACGAGCAGTACTTC. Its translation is CASSNWSWTPAYEQYF.

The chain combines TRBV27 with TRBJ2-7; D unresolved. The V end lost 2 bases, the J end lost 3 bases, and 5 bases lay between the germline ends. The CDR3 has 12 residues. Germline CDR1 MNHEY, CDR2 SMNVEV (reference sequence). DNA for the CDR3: TGTGCCAGCAGTTTAGGCGGCTACGAGCAGTACGTC. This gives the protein CASSLGGYEQYV.

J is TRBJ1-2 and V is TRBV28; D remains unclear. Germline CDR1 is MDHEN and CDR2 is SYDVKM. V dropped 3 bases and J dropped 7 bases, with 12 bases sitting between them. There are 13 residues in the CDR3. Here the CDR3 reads CASSFRGVVGYTF. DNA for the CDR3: TGTGCCAGCAGTTTTCGCGGGGTTGTTGGCTACACCTTC.

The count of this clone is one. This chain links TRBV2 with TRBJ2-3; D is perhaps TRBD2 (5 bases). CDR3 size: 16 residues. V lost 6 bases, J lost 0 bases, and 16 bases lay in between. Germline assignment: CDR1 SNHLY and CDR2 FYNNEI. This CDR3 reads CASRLPGSLSTDTQYF. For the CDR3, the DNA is TGTGCCAGCAGACTACCGGGGAGCCTTAGCACAGATACGCAGTATTTT.

CDR3 DNA sequence: TGTGCCAGCCCGCGCAGGGTAGACGATAATGAAAAACTGTTTTTT. This gives the protein CASPRRVDDNEKLFF. This sequence joins TRBV27 and TRBJ1-4; TRBD1 is a possible D gene (5 bases). This CDR3 comprises 15 residues. Germline V CDR1 and CDR2: MNHEY, SMNVEV (reference sequence). Trimming removed 8 bases from V and 4 bases from J, with 17 bases in between.

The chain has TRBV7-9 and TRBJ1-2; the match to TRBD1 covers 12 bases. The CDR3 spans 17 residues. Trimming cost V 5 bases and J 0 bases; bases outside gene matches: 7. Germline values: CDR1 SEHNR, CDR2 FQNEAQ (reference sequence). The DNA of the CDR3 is TGTGCCAGCAGCGACCGGGACAGGGGGCCCCCTAACTATGGCTACACCTTC. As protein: CASSDRDRGPPNYGYTF.

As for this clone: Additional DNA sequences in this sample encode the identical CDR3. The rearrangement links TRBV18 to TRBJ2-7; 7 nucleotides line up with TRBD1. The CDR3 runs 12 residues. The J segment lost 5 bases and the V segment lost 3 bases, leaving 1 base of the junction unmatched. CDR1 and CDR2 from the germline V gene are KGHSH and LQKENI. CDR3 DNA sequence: TGTGCCAGCTCACCGACAGGGAACGAGCAGTACTTC. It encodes CASSPTGNEQYF.